This note documents a single T cell receptor (beta chain) sequence. Its antigen remains undetermined. No quality values exist for individual bases; no much larger clone is one base distant. The CDR3 regions of human TCRbeta chains were analyzed by immunosequencing. The paper's data handling went like this. Repertoire TCRs were checked for matches against a reference library of SARS-CoV-2-specific TCRs that had been generated using the MIRA antigen-specificity platform. Breadth was defined as the fraction of unique TCRs that were SARS-CoV-2-associated, and depth was defined as the fraction of total T cells that were SARS-CoV-2-associated. Using the MIRA data, each spike-specific TCR was assigned both to the spike region to which the TCR was reactive and to a CD4 or CD8 class. Log10-transformed breadth and depth values were compared by one-way ANOVA with Sidak's multiple comparisons tests. TCRdb carries this immuneACCESS record with in-frame sequences only. Its versions omit some clonotypes, under half of them owing to an unresolved V gene in the studies checked, with the rest unexplained. That table is the source of V, J and clone size, and D and trimming were worked out from the DNA. This sample holds roughly 100,000 clones; 70% to 90% were observed only once. The ten largest clonotypes hold about an eighth of the sample.

The sample comes from a study of T cell responses to AZD1222 COVID-19 vaccine (dated by TCRdb to about 2021). With regard to the full study: AZD1222 recipients whose second dose came at about 4 weeks and those whose second dose came at about 12 weeks were combined into one group, since spike-specific TCR depth and breadth did not differ between the two schedules. A total of just over 230 trial participants underwent TCR sequencing, of whom about 210 had received two doses of AZD1222 and 26 had received two doses of the MenACWY control vaccine. Trial participants were enrolled by age into subgroups of 18-55, 56-69 and 70-plus years, and around 150, 29 and 61 TCR-sequenced participants, respectively, were included in these subgroups.

The time point label here, explained by the study, means: baseline before first vaccination. The vaccinee samples were drawn from two UK trials, COV001 and COV002, one of which was a single-blind randomized controlled phase 2/3 trial testing AZD1222 (ChAdOx1 nCoV-19) in healthy adults. For TCRbeta chain sequencing, PBMC samples from trial participants were taken at day 0 and at day 28 after the second dose. Points the paper makes about the study in general: Most participants were white British and females outnumbered males, and the authors suggested that clonal diversity may have been underestimated. Nearly half of unique spike-specific TCRs reportedly recognized epitopes outside regions mutated in the B.1.351 and B.1.1.7 variants. CD4 TCRs associated with the vaccine covered the entire spike protein, and the dominant responses were in regions 160-218 and 743-854. The 56-69-year group was small, and its depth increase did not reach significance, likely because of low power. Conclusions about previously exposed vaccinees are limited because only 5 or 6 AZD1222 recipients were SARS-CoV-2 seropositive at baseline. No day 14 peak-response samples were available, so repertoires were characterized only after the peak T cell response. After two AZD1222 doses, spike-specific TCR breadth and depth were significantly higher than at day 0 and than in MenACWY recipients.

From V the trimming removes 2 bases and from J it removes 2 bases, while the gene matches leave 6 bases of the junction unaccounted for. The CDR3, from cysteine to phenylalanine, totals 16 residues. The CDR3 DNA has 48 bases and is translated from base 1. CDR1 and CDR2 (SGHRS, YFSETQ) derive from the germline V gene. Here the chain combines TRBV5-1 and TRBJ2-1; TRBD2 matches 8 bases in the middle. The receptor was isolated from an adult in good health. This sample comprised peripheral blood, obtained on day 0 of AZD1222 vaccination. The nucleotides are TGCGCCAGCAGCTTTGTAGTCGGGGGGGCCTACAATGAGCAGTTCTTC. It codes for CASSFVVGGAYNEQFF.